The 22 T cell receptor beta chains given below trace back to one sample, sequenced in a study of blood T cell repertoires in COVID-19. Generated by immunoSEQ multiplex PCR, the TCRdb table keeps only in-frame clones and is missing some. In the table there are some 180,000 clones, around 87% of which are singletons. Sample: peripheral blood. These receptors originate from a woman older than 75 with COVID-19, enrolled during active disease.

CDR3 loop: CSVAGQGSNYGYTF. The CDR3 bases are TGCAGCGTTGCCGGACAGGGGTCTAACTATGGCTACACCTTC. The chain links TRBV29-1 to TRBJ1-2; 9 bases map to TRBD1. CDR3 length: 14 residues. V was pared by 4 bases and J by 0 bases, with 3 bases of the junction left unmatched. Germline V gene lookup returns CDR1 SQVTM and CDR2 ANQGSEA.

The CDR3 protein is CASRETGNTEAFF. The CDR3 DNA is TGTGCCAGCAGAGAGACAGGGAACACTGAAGCTTTCTTT. The V call is TRBV28, the J call TRBJ1-1; TRBD1 might be the D (6 bases). The CDR3 runs 13 residues. Germline loops: CDR1 MDHEN, CDR2 SYDVKM. The germline V and J ends were trimmed by 6 bases and 1 base, with 9 bases remaining between them.

The CDR3: CASSAGLWQTGELFF. The CDR3 region has the DNA TGTGCCAGCAGCGCGGGACTATGGCAAACCGGGGAGCTGTTTTTT. J is TRBJ2-2 and V is TRBV5-6, with TRBD2 matching 7 bases. The CDR3 is 15 amino acids. Per the germline V gene, CDR1 is SGHDT and CDR2 is YYEEEE. V lost 4 bases, J lost 5 bases, and 8 bases stayed unmatched.

The CDR3, as DNA: TGTGCCACCGATCGGACAGGCCAAACTAGCGGGCCTGAGCAGTTCTTC. Encoded protein: CATDRTGQTSGPEQFF. The rearrangement links TRBV10-3 to TRBJ2-1; 9 nucleotides match TRBD2. Germline CDR1 reads ENHRY; CDR2 reads SYGVKD. The CDR3 consists of 16 residues. The V segment lost 10 bases and the J segment 9 bases; nucleotides outside the gene matches: 19.

CDR3 coding DNA: TGTGCCAGCAGCTCTCTAGCGGGAGTCGGCGAGCAGTACTTC. Residues: CASSSLAGVGEQYF. The chain combines TRBV7-2 with TRBJ2-7, with 10 bases identical to TRBD2. This CDR3 has 14 amino acids. Looked up from germline, CDR1 is SGHTA and CDR2 is FQGNSA. V shed 4 bases and J 6 bases; nucleotides not matched to a gene: 6.

V gene TRBV6-5 combines with J gene TRBJ1-2, with a possible D match to TRBD1 (6 bases). The CDR3 contains 15 residues. The germline gives CDR1 MNHEY, CDR2 SVGAGI. With 5 bases removed from V and 3 bases from J, the gap between germline ends came to 16 bases. DNA for the CDR3: TGTGCCAGCAGTCCATATTCGGGGGGCGACTATGGCTACACCTTC. The encoded protein is CASSPYSGGDYGYTF.

The J gene is TRBJ2-7, the V gene TRBV12-2; the D call in the table, TRBD1, was not verified against the DNA. TRBV12-2 is described as a pseudogene. The CDR3 has 16 residues. CDR3 residues: CASRFPGRPRAYEQYF. CDR3 in DNA: TGTGCAAGTCGCTTCCCAGGGCGTCCTAGAGCCTACGAGCAGTACTTC.

The chain links TRBV28 to TRBJ2-2, with D hard to call. Germline V CDR1 and CDR2: MDHEN, SYDVKM. The length of the CDR3 is 13 residues. Trimming removed 3 bases at V and 11 bases at J, with 13 bases between. CDR3 DNA: TGTGCCAGCAGTTTCTCCCCGCGAGGAGAGCTGTTTTTT. Translated, it gives CASSFSPRGELFF. Complete variable domain (other parts from reference TRBV28 and TRBJ2-2): DVKVTQSSRYLVKRTGEKVFLECVQDMDHENMFWYRQDPGLGLRLIYFSYDVKMKEKGDIPEGYSVSREKKERFSLILESASTNQTSMYLCASSFSPRGELFFGEGSRLTVL.

In DNA, the CDR3 is TGTGCCAGCAGCTTAGCCAGCGCGAACACCGGGGAGCTGTTTTTT. This codes for CASSLASANTGELFF. This chain uses TRBV7-9 with TRBJ2-2; D remains ambiguous. Trimming shortened V by 0 bases and J by 0 bases, and 5 bases separated the two germline ends. Germline-derived CDR1 and CDR2 are SEHNR and FQNEAQ (reference sequence). The CDR3 runs to 15 residues.

The rearrangement links TRBV25-1 to TRBJ1-2; D is unresolved. Trimming took off 2 bases at V and 6 bases at J, with 10 bases between the two ends. The CDR3 is 13 amino acids. Germline CDR1 is MGHDK and CDR2 is SYGVNS. The DNA of the CDR3 is TGTGCCAGCAGTGAAGTGGGCCCTAATGGCTACACCTTC. Its translation is CASSEVGPNGYTF.

The chain uses TRBV5-1 and TRBJ2-7; maybe TRBD2 (6 bases). V was pared by 4 bases and J by 6 bases, with 14 bases between. The germline CDR1 and CDR2 sequences are SGHRS and YFSETQ. This CDR3 has 13 amino acids. The CDR3 is CASSPGGGSEQYF. CDR3 DNA sequence: TGCGCCAGCAGCCCTGGGGGAGGAAGCGAGCAGTACTTC.

V and J are TRBV6-5 and TRBJ2-1; TRBD2 agrees at 9 bases. Losses at the gene ends were 6 bases for V and 4 bases for J; bases not matched to a gene: 7. The CDR3 has 15 amino acids. Germline CDR1 reads MNHEY; CDR2 reads SVGAGI. The CDR3 sequence: CASRTRSGRYNEQFF. The DNA of the CDR3 is TGTGCCAGCAGGACCAGGAGCGGGAGGTACAATGAGCAGTTCTTC.

The chain uses TRBV28 and TRBJ2-3, with D possibly being TRBD2 (5 bases). Germline loops: CDR1 MDHEN, CDR2 SYDVKM. Deletions cut 5 bases from V and 1 base from J, with 10 bases between. CDR3 length equals 14 residues. Here the CDR3 reads CASSAFGGTDTQYF. In DNA, the CDR3 is TGTGCCAGCAGTGCCTTCGGGGGCACAGATACGCAGTATTTT. Filled out from reference TRBV28 and TRBJ2-3, the complete variable domain reads DVKVTQSSRYLVKRTGEKVFLECVQDMDHENMFWYRQDPGLGLRLIYFSYDVKMKEKGDIPEGYSVSREKKERFSLILESASTNQTSMYLCASSAFGGTDTQYFGPGTRLTVL.

In this sample, this clone turned up once. This rearrangement joins TRBV4-3 to TRBJ2-7; D possibly corresponds to TRBD2 (6 bases). The CDR3 is 15 amino acids. Between the trimmed V and J ends, which lost 1 base and 3 bases, there was a span of 13 bases. Germline values: CDR1 LGHNA, CDR2 YSLEER. The CDR3 sequence is CASSQGEGTFYEQYF. The CDR3, as DNA: TGCGCCAGCAGCCAAGGGGAAGGGACTTTCTACGAGCAGTACTTC.

The V and J genes are TRBV10-2 and TRBJ2-4; the match to TRBD2 covers 15 bases. Germline loops: CDR1 WSHSY, CDR2 SAAADI. With V trimmed by 11 bases and J by 5 bases, 4 bases remained unmatched. This CDR3 has 14 amino acids. CDR3 bases: TGCGCCGCAGGACTAGCGGGAGGGGAAAACATTCAGTACTTC. Protein sequence: CAAGLAGGENIQYF.

The chain uses TRBV7-9 and TRBJ2-7; D call uncertain. The ends were cut back, 2 bases at V and 3 bases at J, with 5 bases in the middle. Germline CDR1 is SEHNR and CDR2 is FQNEAQ (reference sequence). The CDR3 runs to 12 residues. CDR3: CASSLYGYEQYF. For the CDR3, the DNA is TGTGCCAGCAGCTTATACGGCTACGAGCAGTACTTC.

This chain joins TRBV9 and TRBJ1-1, with D unresolved. There are 14 residues in the CDR3. The germline V and J ends were trimmed by 0 bases and 8 bases, with 14 bases remaining between them. From germline, CDR1 is SGDLS and CDR2 YYNGEE. The CDR3 bases are TGTGCCAGCAGCGTAGGAGGAGTGGCTCCGGAAGCTTTCTTT. As protein: CASSVGGVAPEAFF.

The rearrangement links TRBV28 to TRBJ1-5, with 9 positions matching TRBD1. The CDR3 covers 19 residues. Germline V gives CDR1 MDHEN, CDR2 SYDVKM. J was trimmed by 1 base and V by 5 bases; bases with no gene match: 15. The CDR3 DNA is TGTGCCAGCAGTCCTCGACAGGGGGTACTTGTAGCCAGCAATCAGCCCCAGCATTTT. This codes for CASSPRQGVLVASNQPQHF.

J is TRBJ2-1 and V is TRBV3-1 (or the pseudogene TRBV3-2); 7 bases are a match to TRBD1. CDR3 length equals 15 residues. Germline V lookup: CDR1 LGHDT, CDR2 YNNKEL (reference sequence). The junction had 2 bases not matched to a gene; V was cut back by 2 bases and J by 1 base. CDR3: CASSQRDSSYNEQFF. The CDR3, as DNA: TGTGCCAGCAGCCAAAGGGACAGTTCCTACAATGAGCAGTTCTTC.

V and J are TRBV28 and TRBJ2-3; a possible D gene is TRBD2 (6 bases). The CDR3 spans 15 residues. The V end lost 5 bases, the J end lost 3 bases, and 15 bases lay between the germline ends. The germline CDR1 and CDR2 sequences are MDHEN and SYDVKM. The CDR3: CASSTVGGVTDTQYF. The DNA for the CDR3 is TGTGCCAGCAGTACGGTTGGCGGGGTAACAGATACGCAGTATTTT.

The genes are TRBV6-1 and TRBJ2-2, with D possibly TRBD1 on 5 matching bases. The CDR3 totals 17 residues. Germline V gene sequence: CDR1 MNHNS, CDR2 SASEGT. V was cut by 2 bases and J by 4 bases, with 17 bases left in between. The CDR3 bases are TGTGCCAGCAGTGAATTGGTTGGTAGGGGCGGCACCGGGGAGCTGTTTTTT. Protein sequence: CASSELVGRGGTGELFF.

The J gene is TRBJ1-2, the V gene TRBV2; weak D call: TRBD1 (5 bases). Trimming removed 3 bases at V and 4 bases at J, with 12 bases between. Germline CDR1 SNHLY, CDR2 FYNNEI. CDR3 size: 14 residues. The CDR3 DNA reads as TGTGCCAGCAGTGAGGGGGGTATATTCTATGGCTACACCTTC. This gives the protein CASSEGGIFYGYTF.